This T cell receptor (beta chain) comes out of a study of technical replicates of blood from a few donors. The data were produced by immunoSEQ multiplex PCR, yet TCRdb's version contains in-frame clones alone and is incomplete. The repertoire has about 72,000 clones, less than 97% of them found once; the top ten carry 0.24%. The CDR3 spans 12 residues. Germline assignment: CDR1 WSHSY and CDR2 SAAADI. V was cut by 3 bases and J by 8 bases, with 8 bases left in between. This chain connects TRBV10-2 to TRBJ1-3, with D tentatively TRBD1 (6 bases). This sequence originates from a human donor in good health. Sequencing was carried out using T cells isolated from PBMCs. The CDR3 DNA follows: TGCGCCAGCAGTGACAGGGGCTACACCATATATTTT. Translating it yields CASSDRGYTIYF.